These T cell receptor beta chains were read from a single sample in a study of radiation and T cells in renal cell carcinoma. Clones were sequenced by immunoSEQ multiplex PCR, and TCRdb holds only the in-frame ones, with some missing. The sample yields some 120,000 clones, around 89% seen once. The sequencing here drew on blood, taken from a patient whose treatment included radiotherapy and nephrectomy. The receptors shown here come from a woman in her 70s with renal cell carcinoma. The CDR3 runs from the conserved cysteine through the conserved F or W. The D gene is left open where the match is weak. Clone size is shown for a subset of rows, as once, few, many or a class of expanded clone.

d_call	j_call	clone_size	v_call	cdr3_aa	cdr3_nt
TRBD1	TRBJ2-3	NA	TRBV28	CASRPRTGITDTQYF	TGTGCCAGCAGGCCGAGGACAGGGATCACAGATACGCAGTATTTT
TRBD1	TRBJ2-7	NA	TRBV19	CASSQGTGIEQYF	TGTGCCAGTAGTCAGGGGACAGGGATCGAGCAGTACTTC
NA	TRBJ2-3	NA	TRBV30	CAWSSSRRTDTQYF	TGTGCCTGGAGCAGCAGTAGACGCACAGATACGCAGTATTTT
NA	TRBJ2-5	NA	TRBV12-5	CASGLDYSETQYF	TGTGCTAGTGGTTTGGACTATTCAGAGACCCAGTACTTC
NA	TRBJ2-7	NA	TRBV5-1	CARDCYYEQYF	TGCGCCAGGGACTGTTACTACGAGCAGTACTTC
NA	TRBJ1-1	once	TRBV28	CASSSAPNTEAFF	TGTGCCAGCAGTTCGGCTCCGAACACTGAAGCTTTCTTT
TRBD1	TRBJ1-3	NA	TRBV4-2	CASSDLPGQGAGNTIYF	TGTGCCAGCAGCGACCTACCCGGACAGGGGGCTGGAAACACCATATATTTT
NA	TRBJ1-5	NA	TRBV19	CASRRDRGGGQPQHF	TGTGCCAGTAGAAGGGACCGCGGGGGTGGTCAGCCCCAGCATTTT
TRBD1	TRBJ1-1	NA	TRBV29-1	CSAWGTANTEAFF	TGCAGCGCCTGGGGGACAGCGAACACTGAAGCTTTCTTT
TRBD2	TRBJ2-3	once	TRBV10-3	CAISAAGLAGTDTQYF	TGTGCCATCAGTGCGGCAGGGCTAGCGGGCACAGATACGCAGTATTTT
NA	TRBJ1-6	NA	TRBV18	CASSRTGPSYNSPLHF	TGTGCCAGCTCGCGAACAGGGCCCTCCTATAATTCACCCCTCCACTTT
NA	TRBJ2-5	NA	TRBV5-6	CASSLTQPWETQYF	TGTGCCAGCAGCTTGACTCAGCCCTGGGAGACCCAGTACTTC
TRBD2	TRBJ2-5	once	TRBV5-5	CASRGLEETQYF	TGTGCCAGCAGGGGACTAGAAGAGACCCAGTACTTC
NA	TRBJ1-5	few	TRBV30	CAWSLAGGQPQHF	TGTGCCTGGAGTCTTGCCGGAGGTCAGCCCCAGCATTTT
NA	TRBJ2-7	NA	TRBV28	CASSLGHHSYEQYF	TGTGCCAGCAGTTTGGGACATCACTCCTACGAGCAGTACTTC
NA	TRBJ1-4	NA	TRBV18	CASSPSSIDSGEKLFF	TGTGCCAGCTCACCAAGCAGTATCGATAGTGGTGAAAAACTGTTTTTT
NA	TRBJ2-3	once	TRBV25-1	CASSPKGDTQYF	TGTGCCAGCAGTCCGAAGGGGGATACGCAGTATTTT
TRBD1	TRBJ1-4	NA	TRBV29-1	CSVTTGSGEKLFF	TGCAGCGTGACGACAGGGTCGGGTGAAAAACTGTTTTTT
NA	TRBJ1-1	NA	TRBV7-8	CASSLGGGAEAFF	TGTGCCAGCAGCTTAGGGGGGGGCGCTGAAGCTTTCTTT
NA	TRBJ2-1	NA	TRBV29-1	CSVEDRSNYWNEQFF	TGCAGCGTTGAAGATCGTAGCAACTATTGGAATGAGCAGTTCTTC
NA	TRBJ2-1	NA	TRBV7-8	CASSTWEGGSYNEQFF	TGTGCCAGCAGCACCTGGGAAGGCGGGTCCTACAATGAGCAGTTCTTC
NA	TRBJ1-3	NA	TRBV7-2	CASSLAGSGNTIYF	TGTGCCAGCAGCTTAGCGGGTTCTGGAAACACCATATATTTT
TRBD2	TRBJ2-2	NA	TRBV7-2	CASRTGTSGTSGYTGELFF	TGTGCCAGCAGAACCGGGACGTCCGGGACTAGCGGTTACACCGGGGAGCTGTTTTTT
NA	TRBJ2-7	NA	TRBV5-5	CASSFLPGPADEQYF	TGTGCCAGCAGCTTTCTTCCGGGCCCAGCGGACGAGCAGTACTTC
TRBD1	TRBJ1-2	few	TRBV5-1	CASSSDRANGYTF	TGCGCCAGCAGCTCGGACAGGGCTAATGGCTACACCTTC
NA	TRBJ2-7	NA	TRBV2	CASTPGHHEQYF	TGTGCCAGCACTCCGGGACACCACGAGCAGTACTTC
NA	TRBJ1-4	NA	TRBV5-6	CASSLNLKSFEKLFF	TGTGCCAGCAGCTTAAACCTGAAATCCTTTGAAAAACTGTTTTTT
NA	TRBJ1-1	NA	TRBV15	CATSPSRRLMNTEAFF	TGTGCCACCAGCCCCTCAAGGCGTTTAATGAACACTGAAGCTTTCTTT
TRBD1	TRBJ1-6	NA	TRBV30	CAWSQDRGKDSPLHF	TGTGCCTGGTCCCAGGACAGGGGCAAAGATTCACCCCTCCACTTT
TRBD1	TRBJ1-1	once	TRBV6-6	CASSRDRTGGTEAFF	TGTGCCAGCAGCAGAGACAGGACAGGTGGGACTGAAGCTTTCTTT
NA	TRBJ2-2	once	TRBV5-8	CASSLDWANTGELFF	TGTGCCAGCAGCTTGGACTGGGCGAACACCGGGGAGCTGTTTTTT
TRBD1	TRBJ1-3	NA	TRBV6-5	CASRPTGVFGNTIYF	TGTGCCAGCAGACCGACAGGGGTCTTTGGAAACACCATATATTTT
NA	TRBJ1-1	NA	TRBV5-1	CASSGTRPEIEAFF	TGCGCCAGCAGCGGAACCAGGCCAGAAATTGAAGCTTTCTTT
NA	TRBJ2-6	NA	TRBV6-5	CASSWRRNSGANVLTF	TGTGCCAGCAGTTGGAGGAGGAACTCTGGGGCCAACGTCCTGACTTTC
NA	TRBJ1-2	NA	TRBV28	CASSGNYGYTF	TGTGCCAGCAGCGGGAACTATGGCTACACCTTC
NA	TRBJ2-2	NA	TRBV4-1	CASSQDLLGTGYTGELFF	TGCGCCAGCAGCCAAGATCTCCTCGGGACTGGGTACACCGGGGAGCTGTTTTTT
NA	TRBJ1-2	few	TRBV7-9	CASSLVQYGYTF	TGTGCCAGCAGCTTAGTTCAATATGGCTACACCTTC
NA	TRBJ2-3	NA	TRBV6-1	CASREGGAFGDTQYF	TGTGCCAGCAGGGAAGGCGGGGCGTTCGGAGATACGCAGTATTTT
NA	TRBJ2-7	few	TRBV28	CASSSDGLYEQYF	TGTGCCAGCAGCTCCGACGGGCTCTACGAGCAGTACTTC
NA	TRBJ1-4	NA	TRBV15	CATSRVRPGFNEKLFF	TGTGCCACCAGCAGAGTCAGGCCGGGCTTTAATGAAAAACTGTTTTTT
TRBD1	TRBJ2-2	NA	TRBV19	CASRRPGGTGELFF	TGTGCCAGTAGAAGACCAGGGGGCACCGGGGAGCTGTTTTTT
TRBD1	TRBJ2-5	NA	TRBV6-1	CASSDLRDRSSETQYF	TGTGCCAGCAGTGATCTAAGGGACAGGTCCTCGGAGACCCAGTACTTC
TRBD2	TRBJ2-1	NA	TRBV4-3	CASSPELAGFYNEQFF	TGCGCCAGCAGCCCAGAACTAGCGGGGTTCTACAATGAGCAGTTCTTC
TRBD1	TRBJ2-7	once	TRBV9	CASSPGTGRGEQYF	TGTGCCAGCAGCCCCGGGACAGGACGAGGGGAGCAGTACTTC
NA	TRBJ1-3	NA	TRBV11-2	CASSPLDGNTIYF	TGTGCCAGCAGCCCTCTTGACGGAAACACCATATATTTT
NA	TRBJ1-5	NA	TRBV28	CASKMGVGQPQHF	TGTGCCAGCAAGATGGGTGTCGGGCAGCCCCAGCATTTT
NA	TRBJ1-2	NA	TRBV6-5	CASSLGERLSGYTF	TGTGCCAGCAGCCTAGGGGAGAGACTGAGTGGCTACACCTTC
NA	TRBJ2-7	NA	TRBV30	CAWSSGIYEQYF	TGTGCCTGGAGTTCAGGGATCTACGAGCAGTACTTC